The 15 T cell receptor beta chains given below trace back to one sample, sequenced in a study of T cells in Graves' hyperthyroidism and ophthalmopathy. TCR beta CDR3 sequences were amplified from RNA transcripts. The TCR CDR3 first-round RT-PCR relied on the HTBI primer set. Using its own MiXCR run on the multiplex PCR reads, TCRdb lists one record per CDR3 protein. The sample includes 550,000 to 800,000 distinct CDR3 sequences, 15% to 20% of them seen just once. The specimen sequenced was blood. Receptor source: a man aged 50 or older with Graves' hyperthyroidism.

This clonotype was seen more than once but under ten times. The chain is built from TRBV12-3 or TRBV12-4 and TRBJ1-3, with a weak D call TRBD1 (5 bases). The V and J ends lost 3 bases and 4 bases respectively, with 10 bases between them. The CDR3 covers 14 residues. CDR3 sequence: CASSFLGDGNTIYF. The DNA of the CDR3 is TGTGCCAGCAGTTTTCTTGGGGACGGAAACACCATATATTTT.

In this sample, this clonotype turned up many times. The rearrangement uses TRBV7-3 and TRBJ2-3; 14 nucleotides align to TRBD2. The V segment lost 5 bases and the J segment 2 bases; nucleotides outside the gene matches: 9. From germline, CDR1 is SGHTA and CDR2 FQGTGA. The CDR3 covers 18 residues. In DNA, the CDR3 is TGTGCCAGCAGCCTCACTGGACTAGCGGGAGGATTCACAGATACGCAGTATTTT. It translates to CASSLTGLAGGFTDTQYF. Full variable domain (remainder filled in from reference TRBV7-3 and TRBJ2-3): GAGVSQTPSNKVTEKGKYVELRCDPISGHTALYWYRQSLGQGPEFLIYFQGTGAADDSGLPNDRFFAVRPEGSVSTLKIQRTERGDSAVYLCASSLTGLAGGFTDTQYFGPGTRLTVL.

This clonotype showed up just a few times. The gene calls are TRBV20-1 and TRBJ2-5; TRBD1 might be the D (6 bases). V was trimmed by 3 bases and J by 11 bases, leaving 16 bases between them. The V gene's germline CDR1 is DFQATT and CDR2 SNEGSKA (reference sequence). CDR3 length equals 12 residues. CDR3 region: CSASLSQGTQYF. CDR3 DNA: TGCAGTGCTAGTCTCTCCCAGGGGACGCAGTACTTC.

This clonotype showed up many times. The gene calls are TRBV7-8 and TRBJ2-3, with D unclear. The CDR3 extends over 11 amino acids. The germline CDR1 and CDR2 sequences are SGHVS and FQNEAQ. The V end was cut by 5 bases, the J end by 6 bases, with 6 bases between. As DNA, the CDR3 is TGTGCCAGCAGCCATGGGGATACGCAGTATTTT. Encoded protein: CASSHGDTQYF.

This clonotype came up many times. CDR3 in amino acids: CASSLRTGRGTEAFF. The CDR3 DNA reads TGTGCCAGCAGTTTAAGGACAGGGCGAGGCACTGAAGCTTTCTTT. The chain uses TRBV28 and TRBJ1-1; 8 bases line up with TRBD1. The J segment lost 4 bases and the V segment lost 2 bases, leaving 6 bases of the junction unmatched. This CDR3 is 15 amino acids long. Germline assignment: CDR1 MDHEN and CDR2 SYDVKM.

This chain joins TRBV18 and TRBJ2-3; no clear D gene. Looked up from germline, CDR1 is KGHSH and CDR2 is LQKENI. The ends were cut back, 4 bases at V and 3 bases at J, with 11 bases in the middle. There are 14 residues in the CDR3. The CDR3 protein is CASSRPALTDTQYF. Here the CDR3 DNA reads TGTGCCAGCTCACGACCGGCGTTAACAGATACGCAGTATTTT. Based on the CDR3 plus reference TRBV18 and TRBJ2-3, the full variable domain is NAGVMQNPRHLVRRRGQEARLRCSPMKGHSHVYWYRQLPEEGLKFMVYLQKENIIDESGMPKERFSAEFPKEGPSILRIQQVVRGDSAAYFCASSRPALTDTQYFGPGTRLTVL.

This clonotype was counted only a few times. This sequence joins TRBV2 and TRBJ2-2; 7 bases map to TRBD1. Germline V gives CDR1 SNHLY, CDR2 FYNNEI. The CDR3 totals 16 residues. Germline trimming cut 2 bases from V and 5 bases from J; bases unmatched to any gene: 8. In DNA form, the CDR3 reads TGTGCCAGCAGTGAAAATTCACAGGGGAGTACCGGGGAGCTGTTTTTT. Translating gives CASSENSQGSTGELFF.

This clonotype has more than one count but fewer than ten. V and J are TRBV7-2 and TRBJ2-5; D is possibly TRBD1 or TRBD2 (5 bases each). V lost 3 bases and J lost 4, with 12 bases in between. The CDR3 length is 14 residues. Germline V lookup: CDR1 SGHTA, CDR2 FQGNSA. The CDR3, as DNA: TGTGCCAGCAGCTTGATGTCAGGGAGAGAGACCCAGTACTTC. Protein sequence: CASSLMSGRETQYF.

Remarks on this clonotype: A much larger clone is a single base away; this may be a read error. The gene calls are TRBV10-3 and TRBJ1-5; the D is unclear. The CDR3 is 15 amino acids. Germline assignment: CDR1 ENHRY and CDR2 SYGVKD. V shed 4 bases and J shed 5 bases, with 15 bases lying between them. The CDR3 DNA reads as TGTGCCATCAGTGGGGTCCGACTAGATCATCAGCCCCAGCATTTT. Translation gives CAISGVRLDHQPQHF.

This clonotype was seen ten or more times. V and J are TRBV20-1 and TRBJ2-1; 7 nucleotides align to TRBD2. Germline CDR1 and CDR2: DFQATT and SNEGSKA (reference sequence). This CDR3 region has 15 residues. V lost 0 bases, J lost 7 bases, and 9 bases stayed unmatched. CDR3 DNA sequence: TGCAGTGCTAGAGATCCAAGCGGGAAAGGGAATGAGCAGTTCTTC. Its protein is CSARDPSGKGNEQFF.

This clonotype occurred many times. The J gene is TRBJ1-1, the V gene TRBV18; 8 positions match TRBD1. This CDR3 spans 15 amino acids. V dropped 2 bases and J dropped 1; count of bases not matched to a gene: 3. Per germline, CDR1 KGHSH and CDR2 LQKENI. CDR3 loop: CASSPVGQANTEAFF. CDR3 bases: TGTGCCAGCTCACCAGTGGGACAGGCGAACACTGAAGCTTTCTTT. The full variable domain, with the rest looked up from reference TRBV18 and TRBJ1-1, is NAGVMQNPRHLVRRRGQEARLRCSPMKGHSHVYWYRQLPEEGLKFMVYLQKENIIDESGMPKERFSAEFPKEGPSILRIQQVVRGDSAAYFCASSPVGQANTEAFFGQGTRLTVV.

This clonotype was seen at least ten times. The chain couples TRBV12-3 or TRBV12-4 to TRBJ2-1; 15 bases fit TRBD2. The trim removed 6 bases at V and 8 bases at J, leaving 11 bases unmatched. The CDR3 spans 17 residues. The CDR3 region has the DNA TGTGCCAGCAGCCCAAACGCGGGACTAGCGGGAGGTTATGAGCAGTTCTTC. The encoded protein is CASSPNAGLAGGYEQFF.

This chain links TRBV5-4 with TRBJ2-1; tentatively, D is TRBD1 or TRBD2 (6 bases each). This CDR3 comprises 12 residues. Trimming cost V 5 bases and J 9 bases, with 12 bases left between them. Germline CDR1 SGHNT, CDR2 YYREEE (reference sequence). The CDR3 is CASRFGGGEQFF. CDR3 DNA sequence: TGTGCCAGCAGATTTGGAGGGGGTGAGCAGTTCTTC.

Ten or more counts support this clonotype. This chain links TRBV25-1 with TRBJ2-1; tentatively, D is TRBD1 (6 bases). The CDR3 is made up of 15 amino acids. Germline V gives CDR1 MGHDK, CDR2 SYGVNS. V lost 2 bases and J 4 bases, leaving 12 bases between the germline ends. CDR3 in DNA: TGTGCCAGCAGTGAAGGGGACATGGGGTACAATGAGCAGTTCTTC. As protein: CASSEGDMGYNEQFF.

In its sample, this clonotype was seen many times. The CDR3: CSAVQGAGNTIYF. The CDR3 DNA is TGCAGTGCTGTACAGGGGGCTGGAAACACCATATATTTT. The J gene is TRBJ1-3, the V gene TRBV20-1; 8 bases fit TRBD1. Germline CDR1 is DFQATT and CDR2 is SNEGSKA (reference sequence). This CDR3 region has 13 residues. V dropped 5 bases and J dropped 2; count of bases not matched to a gene: 2.